This TCR beta chain derives from a study of CD8 T cells in Susac syndrome. TCR beta sequences were obtained from blood CD8+ and CD4+ T cells. Both CD4+ and CD8+ T cells were negatively isolated, and TEMRA cells underwent FACS enrichment. Random hexamers primed reverse transcription of 0.5 to 1 ug RNA. A multiplex approach, immunoSEQ multiplex PCR, amplified TCR beta CDR3 across 54 Vbeta and 13 Jbeta. TCRdb reprocessed the immunoSEQ multiplex PCR reads with MiXCR, giving one entry per CDR3 protein. The table shows fewer than 85,000 distinct CDR3 sequences, with approximately 94% occurring only once. CDR1 is LGHNA and CDR2 is YSLEER in the germline V gene. The CDR3 length is 15 residues. The ends lost 0 bases at V and 6 bases at J; junction bases unmatched: 5.

This clonotype originated in a human donor with multiple sclerosis. The chain recombines TRBV4-3 with TRBJ2-1; 7 bases map to TRBD2. Sequenced material: CD8+ T cells from PBMCs. The CDR3 DNA sequence: TGCGCCAGCAGCCAAGATCTGGCTAGCGGCAATGAGCAGTTCTTC. Translated: CASSQDLASGNEQFF.